Detailed here is one T cell receptor (beta chain). Its target is not known. The PCR ran on 60 Vbeta and 13 Jbeta primers. This table comes from immunoSEQ multiplex PCR, and its TCRdb copy is limited to in-frame clones, with some not included. The sample contains around 92,000 clones, around 82% of which appear only once. V was trimmed by 0 bases and J by 2 bases, leaving 15 bases between them. Germline V gene lookup returns CDR1 SGDLS and CDR2 YYNGEE. The CDR3 extends over 16 amino acids. This sample was included in a study of cytomegalovirus exposure and HLA in healthy donors. Regarding the study as a whole: Rare TCR sequences predominated, though certain public TCRs were found in many donors. The presence/absence work took it that sequencing depth was about the same across donors. Serostatus for CMV was the only available immune exposure information.

The chain carries TRBV9 and TRBJ2-7; possible D gene TRBD1, 6 bases. Material: PBMCs. This clonotype was obtained from a man aged 18 to 30 in good health and CMV-seronegative. The CDR3, as DNA: TGTGCCAGCAGCGTAGGTGCAGGGGCAACTGCCTACGAGCAGTACTTC. Translating gives CASSVGAGATAYEQYF.